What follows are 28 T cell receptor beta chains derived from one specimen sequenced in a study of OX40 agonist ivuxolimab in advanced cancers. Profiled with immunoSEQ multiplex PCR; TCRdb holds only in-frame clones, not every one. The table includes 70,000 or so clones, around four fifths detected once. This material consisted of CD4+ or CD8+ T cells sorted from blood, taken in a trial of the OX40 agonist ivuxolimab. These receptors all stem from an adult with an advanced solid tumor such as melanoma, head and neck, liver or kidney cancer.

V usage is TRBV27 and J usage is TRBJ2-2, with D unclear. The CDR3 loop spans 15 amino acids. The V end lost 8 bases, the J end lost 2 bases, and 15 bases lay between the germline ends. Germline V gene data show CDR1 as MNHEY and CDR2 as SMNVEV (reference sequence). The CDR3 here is CASQSSQFNTGELFF. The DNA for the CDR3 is TGTGCCAGCCAATCGTCGCAATTTAACACCGGGGAGCTGTTTTTT.

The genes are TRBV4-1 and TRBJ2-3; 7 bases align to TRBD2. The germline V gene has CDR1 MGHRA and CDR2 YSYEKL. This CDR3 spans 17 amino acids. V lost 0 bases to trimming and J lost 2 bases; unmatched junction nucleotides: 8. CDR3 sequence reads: CASSQDEGGRPTDTQYF. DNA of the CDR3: TGCGCCAGCAGCCAAGATGAGGGAGGGAGGCCCACAGATACGCAGTATTTT.

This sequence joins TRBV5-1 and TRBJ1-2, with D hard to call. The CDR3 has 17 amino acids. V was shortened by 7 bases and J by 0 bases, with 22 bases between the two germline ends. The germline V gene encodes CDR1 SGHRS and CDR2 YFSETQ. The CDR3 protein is CASSSTSLGATNYGYTF. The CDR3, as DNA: TGCGCCAGCTCATCGACATCACTCGGCGCTACTAACTATGGCTACACCTTC.

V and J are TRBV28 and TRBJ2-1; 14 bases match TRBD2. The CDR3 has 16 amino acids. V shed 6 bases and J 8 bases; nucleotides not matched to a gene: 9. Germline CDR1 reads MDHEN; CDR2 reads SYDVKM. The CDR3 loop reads CASSPGTSGRGDEQFF. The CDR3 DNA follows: TGTGCCAGCAGCCCCGGGACTAGCGGGAGAGGGGATGAGCAGTTCTTC. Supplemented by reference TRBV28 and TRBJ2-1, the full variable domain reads DVKVTQSSRYLVKRTGEKVFLECVQDMDHENMFWYRQDPGLGLRLIYFSYDVKMKEKGDIPEGYSVSREKKERFSLILESASTNQTSMYLCASSPGTSGRGDEQFFGPGTRLTVL.

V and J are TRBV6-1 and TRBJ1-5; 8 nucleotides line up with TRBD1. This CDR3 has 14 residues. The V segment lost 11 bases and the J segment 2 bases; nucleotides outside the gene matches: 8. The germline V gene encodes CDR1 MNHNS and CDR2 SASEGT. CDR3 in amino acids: CACATGERNQPQHF. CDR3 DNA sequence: TGTGCCTGCGCGACAGGGGAACGCAATCAGCCCCAGCATTTT.

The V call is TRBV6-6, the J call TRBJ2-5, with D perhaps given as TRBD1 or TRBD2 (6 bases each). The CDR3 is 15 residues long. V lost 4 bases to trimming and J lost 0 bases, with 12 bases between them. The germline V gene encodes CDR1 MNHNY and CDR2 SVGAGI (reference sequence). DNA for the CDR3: TGTGCCAGCAGTTGGAGGGGGAAGTACCAAGAGACCCAGTACTTC. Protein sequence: CASSWRGKYQETQYF.

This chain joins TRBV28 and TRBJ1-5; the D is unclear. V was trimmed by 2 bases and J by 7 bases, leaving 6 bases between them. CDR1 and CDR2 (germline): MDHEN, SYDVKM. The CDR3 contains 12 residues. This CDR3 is CASSLQTQPQHF. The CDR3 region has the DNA TGTGCCAGCAGTTTACAGACACAGCCCCAGCATTTT.

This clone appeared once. The DNA for the CDR3 is TGTGCCAGCAGTTTAAGACGACCTCCCTCCGAGCAGTACTTC. As protein: CASSLRRPPSEQYF. This chain joins TRBV27 and TRBJ2-7; the D is unclear. Germline V gene sequence: CDR1 MNHEY, CDR2 SMNVEV (reference sequence). The CDR3 extends over 14 amino acids. The V end lost 2 bases, the J end lost 6 bases, and 14 bases lay between the germline ends.

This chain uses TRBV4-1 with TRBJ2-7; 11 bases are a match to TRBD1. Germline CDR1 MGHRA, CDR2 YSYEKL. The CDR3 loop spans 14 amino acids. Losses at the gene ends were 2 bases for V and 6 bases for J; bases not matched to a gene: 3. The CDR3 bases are TGCGCCAGCAGCCAAACCGGGACAGGGGGCGAGCAGTACTTC. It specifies CASSQTGTGGEQYF.

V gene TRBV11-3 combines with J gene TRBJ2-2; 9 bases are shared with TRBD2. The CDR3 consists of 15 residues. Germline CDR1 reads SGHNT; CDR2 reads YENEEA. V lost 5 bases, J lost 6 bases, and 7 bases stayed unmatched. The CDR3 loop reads CASSPVAGAAGELFF. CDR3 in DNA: TGTGCCAGCAGCCCAGTAGCGGGAGCGGCCGGGGAGCTGTTTTTT.

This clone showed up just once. Here the CDR3 DNA reads TGTGCCAGCAGATACAGGGGCTCTAACACTGAAGCTTTCTTT. It yields the protein CASRYRGSNTEAFF. The chain joins TRBV5-6 to TRBJ1-1; 7 bases are a match to TRBD1. Per germline, CDR1 SGHDT and CDR2 YYEEEE. J lost 2 bases, V lost 5 bases, and 6 bases had no gene match. This CDR3 contains 14 residues.

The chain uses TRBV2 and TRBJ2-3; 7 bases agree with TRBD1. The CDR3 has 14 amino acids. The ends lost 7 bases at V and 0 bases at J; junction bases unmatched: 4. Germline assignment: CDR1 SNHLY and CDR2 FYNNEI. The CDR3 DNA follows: TGTGCCAGCAAAGACAGGGCTAGCACAGATACGCAGTATTTT. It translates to CASKDRASTDTQYF. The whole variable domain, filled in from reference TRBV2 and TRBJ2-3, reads EPEVTQTPSHQVTQMGQEVILRCVPISNHLYFYWYRQILGQKVEFLVSFYNNEISEKSEIFDDQFSVERPDGSNFTLKIRSTKLEDSAMYFCASKDRASTDTQYFGPGTRLTVL.

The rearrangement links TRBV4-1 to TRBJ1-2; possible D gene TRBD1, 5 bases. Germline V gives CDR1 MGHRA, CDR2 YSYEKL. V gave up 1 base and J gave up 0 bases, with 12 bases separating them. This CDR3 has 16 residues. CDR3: CASSQVLTASNYGYTF. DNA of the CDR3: TGCGCCAGCAGCCAAGTGCTGACAGCCTCTAACTATGGCTACACCTTC.

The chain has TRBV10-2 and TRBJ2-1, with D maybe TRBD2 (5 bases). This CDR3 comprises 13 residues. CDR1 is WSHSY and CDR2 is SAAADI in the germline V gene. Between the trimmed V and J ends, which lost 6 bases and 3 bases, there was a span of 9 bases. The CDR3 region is CASSRTVYNEQFF. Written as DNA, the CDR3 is TGCGCCAGCAGCAGGACTGTCTACAATGAGCAGTTCTTC.

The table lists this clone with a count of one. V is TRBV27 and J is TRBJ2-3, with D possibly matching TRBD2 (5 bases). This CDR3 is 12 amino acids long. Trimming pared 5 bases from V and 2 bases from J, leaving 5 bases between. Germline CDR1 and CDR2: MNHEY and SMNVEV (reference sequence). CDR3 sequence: CASSLATDTQYF. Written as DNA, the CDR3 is TGTGCCAGCAGTCTAGCCACAGATACGCAGTATTTT.

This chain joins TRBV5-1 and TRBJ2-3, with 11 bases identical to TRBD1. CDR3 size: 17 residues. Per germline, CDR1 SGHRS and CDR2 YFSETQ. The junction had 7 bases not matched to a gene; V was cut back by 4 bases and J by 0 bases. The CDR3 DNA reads TGCGCCAGCAGCAACCTCGGGACAGGGGGGAGCACAGATACGCAGTATTTT. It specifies CASSNLGTGGSTDTQYF.

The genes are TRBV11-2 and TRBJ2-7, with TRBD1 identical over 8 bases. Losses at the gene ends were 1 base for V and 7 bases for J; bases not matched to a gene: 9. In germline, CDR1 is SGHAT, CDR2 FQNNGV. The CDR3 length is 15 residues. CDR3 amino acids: CASSLVVRGQSEQYF. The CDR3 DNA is TGTGCCAGCAGCTTAGTGGTCAGGGGGCAGTCAGAGCAGTACTTC.

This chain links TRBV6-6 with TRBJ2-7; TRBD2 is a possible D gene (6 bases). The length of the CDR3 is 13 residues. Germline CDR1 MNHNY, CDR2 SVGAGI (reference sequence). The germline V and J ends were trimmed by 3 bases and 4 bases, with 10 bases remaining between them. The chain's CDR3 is CASSYEGRYEQYF. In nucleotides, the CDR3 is TGTGCCAGCAGTTATGAAGGGAGGTACGAGCAGTACTTC.

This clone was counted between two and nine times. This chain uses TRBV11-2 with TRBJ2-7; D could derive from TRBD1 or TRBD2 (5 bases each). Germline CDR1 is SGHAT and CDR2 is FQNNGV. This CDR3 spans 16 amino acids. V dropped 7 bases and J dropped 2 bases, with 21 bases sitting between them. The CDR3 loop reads CASTPSSGALTYEQYF. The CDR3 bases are TGTGCCAGCACCCCCTCATCCGGGGCACTAACCTACGAGCAGTACTTC.

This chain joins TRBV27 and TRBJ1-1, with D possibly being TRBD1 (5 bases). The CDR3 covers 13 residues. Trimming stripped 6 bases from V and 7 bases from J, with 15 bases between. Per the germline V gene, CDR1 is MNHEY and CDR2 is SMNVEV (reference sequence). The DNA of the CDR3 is TGTGCCAGCAGGTCCCCGGGGCGAGGTGAAGCTTTCTTT. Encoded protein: CASRSPGRGEAFF.

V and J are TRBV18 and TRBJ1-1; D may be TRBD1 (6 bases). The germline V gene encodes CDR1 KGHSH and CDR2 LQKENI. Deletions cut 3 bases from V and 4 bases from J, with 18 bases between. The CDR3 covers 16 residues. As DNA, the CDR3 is TGTGCCAGCTCACCTCCGGGACACATCCGAGGCACTGAAGCTTTCTTT. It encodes CASSPPGHIRGTEAFF.

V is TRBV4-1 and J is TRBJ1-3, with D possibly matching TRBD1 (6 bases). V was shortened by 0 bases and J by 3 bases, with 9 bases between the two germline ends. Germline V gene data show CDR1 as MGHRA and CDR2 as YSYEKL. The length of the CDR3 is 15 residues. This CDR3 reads CASSQDRGDGNTIYF. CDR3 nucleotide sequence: TGCGCCAGCAGCCAAGACAGGGGCGATGGAAACACCATATATTTT.

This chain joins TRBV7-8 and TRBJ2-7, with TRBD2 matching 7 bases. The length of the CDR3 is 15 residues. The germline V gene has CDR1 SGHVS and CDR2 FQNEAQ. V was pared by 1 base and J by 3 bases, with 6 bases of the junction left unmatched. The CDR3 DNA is TGTGCCAGCAGCTTAGAAACTAGCGCCGGCTACGAGCAGTACTTC. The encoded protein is CASSLETSAGYEQYF.

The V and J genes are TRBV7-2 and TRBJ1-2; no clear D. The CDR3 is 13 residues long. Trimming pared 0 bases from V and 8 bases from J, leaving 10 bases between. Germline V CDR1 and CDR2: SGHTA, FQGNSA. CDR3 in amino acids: CASSLALGRGYTF. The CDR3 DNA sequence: TGTGCCAGCAGCTTAGCCCTAGGGCGGGGCTACACCTTC.

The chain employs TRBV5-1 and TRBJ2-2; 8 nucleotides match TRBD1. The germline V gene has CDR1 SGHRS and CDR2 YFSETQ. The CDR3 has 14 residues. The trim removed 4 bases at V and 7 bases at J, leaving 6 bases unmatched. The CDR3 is CASSPDRENGELFF. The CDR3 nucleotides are TGCGCCAGCAGCCCGGACAGGGAAAACGGGGAGCTGTTTTTT. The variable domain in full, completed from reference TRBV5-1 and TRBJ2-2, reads KAGVTQTPRYLIKTRGQQVTLSCSPISGHRSVSWYQQTPGQGLQFLFEYFSETQRNKGNFPGRFSGRQFSNSRSEMNVSTLELGDSALYLCASSPDRENGELFFGEGSRLTVL.

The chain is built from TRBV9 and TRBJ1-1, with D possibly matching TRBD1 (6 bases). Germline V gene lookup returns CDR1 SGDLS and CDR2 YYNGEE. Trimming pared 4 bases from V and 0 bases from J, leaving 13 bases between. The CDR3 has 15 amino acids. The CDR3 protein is CASSQTTGMNTEAFF. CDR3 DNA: TGTGCCAGCAGCCAGACCACAGGGATGAACACTGAAGCTTTCTTT.

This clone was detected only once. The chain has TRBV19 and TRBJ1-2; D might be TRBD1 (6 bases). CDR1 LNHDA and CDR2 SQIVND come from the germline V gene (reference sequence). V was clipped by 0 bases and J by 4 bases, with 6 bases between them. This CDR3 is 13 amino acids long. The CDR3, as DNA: TGTGCCAGTAGTATAGACAGGGGCTATGGCTACACCTTC. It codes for CASSIDRGYGYTF.

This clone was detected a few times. DNA for the CDR3: TGTGCCTGGAGTGTGGGGCGGGACACTGAAGCTTTCTTT. It translates to CAWSVGRDTEAFF. The gene calls are TRBV30 and TRBJ1-1, with D tentatively TRBD1 (5 bases). Per the germline V gene, CDR1 is GTSNPN and CDR2 is SVGIG (reference sequence). The CDR3 has 13 amino acids. V was clipped by 0 bases and J by 3 bases, with 8 bases between them.